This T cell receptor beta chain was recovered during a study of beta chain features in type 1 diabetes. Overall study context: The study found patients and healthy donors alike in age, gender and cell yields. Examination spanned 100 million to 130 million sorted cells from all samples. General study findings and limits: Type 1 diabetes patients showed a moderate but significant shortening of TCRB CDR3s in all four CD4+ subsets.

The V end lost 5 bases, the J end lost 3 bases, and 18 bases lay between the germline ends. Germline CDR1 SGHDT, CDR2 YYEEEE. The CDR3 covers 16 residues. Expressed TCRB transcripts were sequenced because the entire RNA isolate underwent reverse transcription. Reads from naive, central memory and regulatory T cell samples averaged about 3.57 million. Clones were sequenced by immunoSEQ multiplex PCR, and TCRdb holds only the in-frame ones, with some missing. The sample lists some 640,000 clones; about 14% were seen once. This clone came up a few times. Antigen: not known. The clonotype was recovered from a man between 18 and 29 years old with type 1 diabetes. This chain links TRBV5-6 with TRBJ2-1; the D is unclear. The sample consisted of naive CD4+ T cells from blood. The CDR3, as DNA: TGTGCCAGCAGAACCGCTTTAGGGCAGGTCTACAATGAGCAGTTCTTC. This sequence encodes CASRTALGQVYNEQFF.